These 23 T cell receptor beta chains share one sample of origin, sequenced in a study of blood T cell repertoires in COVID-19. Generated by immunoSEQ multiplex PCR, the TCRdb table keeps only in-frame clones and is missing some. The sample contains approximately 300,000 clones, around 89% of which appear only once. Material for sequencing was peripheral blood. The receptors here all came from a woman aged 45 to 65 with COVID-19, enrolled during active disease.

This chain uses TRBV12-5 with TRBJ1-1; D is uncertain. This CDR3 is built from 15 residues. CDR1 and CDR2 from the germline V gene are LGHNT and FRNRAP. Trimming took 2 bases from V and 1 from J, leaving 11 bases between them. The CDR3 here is CASGLPLRSNTEAFF. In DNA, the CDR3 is TGTGCTAGTGGTTTGCCCCTGCGGTCGAACACTGAAGCTTTCTTT.

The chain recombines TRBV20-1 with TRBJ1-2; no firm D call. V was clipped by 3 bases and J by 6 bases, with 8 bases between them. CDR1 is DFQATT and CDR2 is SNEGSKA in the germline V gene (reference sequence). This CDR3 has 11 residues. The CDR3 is CSASERDGYTF. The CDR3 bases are TGCAGTGCTAGTGAGCGGGATGGCTACACCTTC.

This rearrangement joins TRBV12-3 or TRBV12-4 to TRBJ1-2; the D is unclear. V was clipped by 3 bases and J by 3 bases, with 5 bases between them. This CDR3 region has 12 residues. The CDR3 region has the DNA TGTGCCAGCAGTTTTCGAGACTATGGCTACACCTTC. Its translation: CASSFRDYGYTF.

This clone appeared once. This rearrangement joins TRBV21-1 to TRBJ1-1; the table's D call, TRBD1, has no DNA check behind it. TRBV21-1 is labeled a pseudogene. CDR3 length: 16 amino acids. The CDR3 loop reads CASSKLFPGMNTEAFF. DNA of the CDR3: TGTGCCAGCAGCAAATTATTCCCAGGGATGAACACTGAAGCTTTCTTT.

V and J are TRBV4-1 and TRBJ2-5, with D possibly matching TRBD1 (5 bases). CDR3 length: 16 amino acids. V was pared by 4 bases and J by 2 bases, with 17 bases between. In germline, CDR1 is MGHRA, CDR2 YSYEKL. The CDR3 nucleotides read TGCGCCAGCAGCCCGAACCCCGGCAGGGAACAAGAGACCCAGTACTTC. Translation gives CASSPNPGREQETQYF.

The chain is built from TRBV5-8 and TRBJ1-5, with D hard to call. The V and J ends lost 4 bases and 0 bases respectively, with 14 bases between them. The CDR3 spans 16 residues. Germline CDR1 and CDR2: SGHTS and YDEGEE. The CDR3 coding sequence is TGTGCCAGCAGCCCCGATGACGGGTATAGCAATCAGCCCCAGCATTTT. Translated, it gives CASSPDDGYSNQPQHF.

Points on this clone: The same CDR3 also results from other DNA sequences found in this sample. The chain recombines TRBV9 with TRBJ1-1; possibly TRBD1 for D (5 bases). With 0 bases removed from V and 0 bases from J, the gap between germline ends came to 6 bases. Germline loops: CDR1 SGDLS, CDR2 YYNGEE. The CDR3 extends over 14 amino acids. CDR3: CASSVGGMNTEAFF. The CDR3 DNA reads TGTGCCAGCAGCGTAGGGGGCATGAACACTGAAGCTTTCTTT.

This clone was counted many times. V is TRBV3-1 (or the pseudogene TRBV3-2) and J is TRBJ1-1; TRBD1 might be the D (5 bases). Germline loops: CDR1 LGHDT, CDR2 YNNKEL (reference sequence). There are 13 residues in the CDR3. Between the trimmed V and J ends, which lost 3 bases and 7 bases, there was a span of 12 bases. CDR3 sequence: CASSHGGVGEAFF. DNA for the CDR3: TGTGCCAGCAGCCACGGGGGGGTGGGTGAAGCTTTCTTT.

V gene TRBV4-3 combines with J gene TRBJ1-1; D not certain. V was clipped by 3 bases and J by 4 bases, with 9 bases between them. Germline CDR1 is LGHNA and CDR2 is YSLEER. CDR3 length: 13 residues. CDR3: CASSQSRGTEAFF. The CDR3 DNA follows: TGCGCCAGCAGCCAGTCTCGGGGCACTGAAGCTTTCTTT.

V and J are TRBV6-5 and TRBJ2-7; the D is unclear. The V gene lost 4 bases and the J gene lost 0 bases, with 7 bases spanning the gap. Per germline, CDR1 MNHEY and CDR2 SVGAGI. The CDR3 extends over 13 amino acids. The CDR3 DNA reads TGTGCCAGCAGTTTCGGGTCCTCCTACGAGCAGTACTTC. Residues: CASSFGSSYEQYF.

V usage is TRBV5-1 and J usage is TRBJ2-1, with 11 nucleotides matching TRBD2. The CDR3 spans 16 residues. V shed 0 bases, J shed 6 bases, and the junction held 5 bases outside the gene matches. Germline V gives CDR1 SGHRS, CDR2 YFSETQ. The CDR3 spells CASSLEAGLAGNEQFF. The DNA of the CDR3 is TGCGCCAGCAGCTTGGAGGCAGGACTAGCGGGCAATGAGCAGTTCTTC.

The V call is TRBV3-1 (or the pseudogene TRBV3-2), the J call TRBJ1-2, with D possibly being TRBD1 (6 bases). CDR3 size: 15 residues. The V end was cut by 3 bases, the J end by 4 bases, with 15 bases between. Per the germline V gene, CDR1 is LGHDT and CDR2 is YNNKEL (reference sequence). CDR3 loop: CASSQAGVGGYGYTF. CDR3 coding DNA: TGTGCCAGCAGCCAGGCAGGGGTAGGGGGCTATGGCTACACCTTC.

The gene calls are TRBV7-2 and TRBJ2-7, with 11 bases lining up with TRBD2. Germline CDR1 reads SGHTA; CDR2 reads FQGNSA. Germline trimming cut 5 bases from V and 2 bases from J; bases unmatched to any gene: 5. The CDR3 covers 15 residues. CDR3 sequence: CASSKLAGGPYEQYF. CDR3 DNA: TGTGCCAGCAGCAAGTTAGCGGGAGGGCCCTACGAGCAGTACTTC.

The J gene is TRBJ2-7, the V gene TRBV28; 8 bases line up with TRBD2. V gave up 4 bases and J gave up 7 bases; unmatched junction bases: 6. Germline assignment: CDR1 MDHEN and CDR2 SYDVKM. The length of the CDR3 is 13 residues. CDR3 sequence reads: CASSWTGGEEQYF. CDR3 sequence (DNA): TGTGCCAGCAGTTGGACGGGAGGGGAGGAGCAGTACTTC.

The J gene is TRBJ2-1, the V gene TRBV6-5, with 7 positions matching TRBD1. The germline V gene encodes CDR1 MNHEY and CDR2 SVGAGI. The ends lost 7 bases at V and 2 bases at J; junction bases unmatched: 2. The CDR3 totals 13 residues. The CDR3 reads CASKGTAYNEQFF. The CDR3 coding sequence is TGTGCCAGCAAGGGGACAGCCTACAATGAGCAGTTCTTC.

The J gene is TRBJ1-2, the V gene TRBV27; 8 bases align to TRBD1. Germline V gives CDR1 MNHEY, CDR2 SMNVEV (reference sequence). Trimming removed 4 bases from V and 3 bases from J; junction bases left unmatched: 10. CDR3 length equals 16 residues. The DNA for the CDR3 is TGTGCCAGCAGTTCATACTCGGGACAGGAGGACTATGGCTACACCTTC. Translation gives CASSSYSGQEDYGYTF.

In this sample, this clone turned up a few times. This CDR3 is CATSRDRQGTQYF. The CDR3 region has the DNA TGTGCCACCAGCAGAGATCGGCAGGGAACCCAGTACTTC. This chain connects TRBV15 to TRBJ2-5, with TRBD1 as a possible D gene (5 bases). V shed 0 bases and J shed 8 bases, with 10 bases lying between them. The germline gives CDR1 LNHNV, CDR2 YYDKDF (reference sequence). The CDR3 loop spans 13 amino acids.

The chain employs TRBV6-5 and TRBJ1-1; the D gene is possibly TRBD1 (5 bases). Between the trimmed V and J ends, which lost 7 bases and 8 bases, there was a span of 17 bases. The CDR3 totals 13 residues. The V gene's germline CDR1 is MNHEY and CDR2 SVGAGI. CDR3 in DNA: TGTGCCAGCAAGGCCGGGGGGTCCAAAGAAGCTTTCTTT. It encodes CASKAGGSKEAFF.

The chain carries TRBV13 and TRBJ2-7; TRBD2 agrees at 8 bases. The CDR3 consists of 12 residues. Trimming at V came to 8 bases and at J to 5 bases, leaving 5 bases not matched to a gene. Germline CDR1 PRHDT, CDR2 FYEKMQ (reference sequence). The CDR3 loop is CASHPGGNEQYF. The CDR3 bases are TGTGCCAGCCATCCGGGGGGGAACGAGCAGTACTTC.

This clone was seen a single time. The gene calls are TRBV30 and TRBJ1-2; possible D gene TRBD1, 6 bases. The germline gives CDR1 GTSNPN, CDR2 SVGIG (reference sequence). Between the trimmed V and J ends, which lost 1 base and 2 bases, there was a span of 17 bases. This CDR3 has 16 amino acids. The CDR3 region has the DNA TGTGCCTGGAGTGAGCCAGGGGTACGGGGCAACTATGGCTACACCTTC. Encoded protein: CAWSEPGVRGNYGYTF.

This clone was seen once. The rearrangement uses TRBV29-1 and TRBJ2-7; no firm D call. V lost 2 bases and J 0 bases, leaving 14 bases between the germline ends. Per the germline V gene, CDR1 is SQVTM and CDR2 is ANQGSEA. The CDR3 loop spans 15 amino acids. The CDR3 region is CSVEIGLEISYEQYF. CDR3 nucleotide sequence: TGCAGCGTTGAAATCGGGTTGGAAATCTCCTACGAGCAGTACTTC.

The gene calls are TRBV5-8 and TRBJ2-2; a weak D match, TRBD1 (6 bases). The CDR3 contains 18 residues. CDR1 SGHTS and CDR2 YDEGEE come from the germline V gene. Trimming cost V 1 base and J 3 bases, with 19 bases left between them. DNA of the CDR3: TGTGCCAGCAGCTTGCGGCAGTCAATCAGGGGCTACACCGGGGAGCTGTTTTTT. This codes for CASSLRQSIRGYTGELFF.

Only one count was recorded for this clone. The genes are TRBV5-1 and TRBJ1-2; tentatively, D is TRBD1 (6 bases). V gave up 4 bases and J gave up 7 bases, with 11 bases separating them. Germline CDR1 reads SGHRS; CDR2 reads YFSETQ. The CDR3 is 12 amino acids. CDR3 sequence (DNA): TGCGCCAGCAGCCTAGGACAGACTGGCTACACCTTC. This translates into CASSLGQTGYTF.